This TCR beta chain originates from a study of blood T cell repertoires in COVID-19 (dated by TCRdb to 2020 to 2021). For the wider study: Samples covering the acute and convalescent phases of COVID-19 were provided by collaborators in the United States, Italy and Spain. The repertoires were released in a freely available public database meant as a resource for research on the immune response to SARS-CoV-2. The prospective study material was composed of cDNA or gDNA derived from T cells, B-cell-depleted T cells, or PBMCs. Samples were obtained from the ongoing ImmuneRACE study (first 160 participants) and from about 1,300 subjects provided by 6 global collaborators. Subjects who had been exposed to COVID-19, were actively infected with it, or had recovered from it provided the deeply sampled blood TCRbeta repertoires that made up the dataset. Nearly every sample came with metadata listing a de-identified subject ID, COVID-19 status, age in years and sex. Where HLA class I and class II types were available, the types were taken from metadata supplied by the sample provider, not from assay-based typing. The paper's findings and limits, for the study overall: The amount of clinical and demographic metadata varied by source and participant and was provided uncurated.

The CDR3 has 15 amino acids, counting the end cysteine and phenylalanine. Here the CDR3 DNA is all that survives: 45 bases in frame from base 1. V trim: 1 base; J trim: 6 bases; unmatched bases: 4. Per the germline V gene, SGHAT is the CDR1 and FQNNGV is the CDR2. Concerning this clone: Its recognized antigen is unknown. There are no base qualities to consult, and no much larger clone falls within one base.

TCRbeta CDR3 regions were amplified from genomic DNA by means of the immunoSEQ Assay, a bias-controlled multiplex PCR. The study's processing was this. The number of nucleated cells in each sample was estimated by amplification of reference gene primers within the assay. Sequence reads were collapsed and filtered to measure the absolute abundance of every unique TCRbeta CDR3 rearrangement. For each sample, productive Simpson clonality was calculated by taking the square root of Simpson's diversity index across productive rearrangements. As stored in TCRdb, this immuneACCESS dataset retains in-frame rearrangements with V and J assigned. A fraction of the clones does not appear; measured against another copy, unresolved V genes explain less than half of the discrepancy, and the remainder lacks a known reason. D and trimming come from the DNA, and the V and J calls and clone size come from that table. This sample has 200,000 to 300,000 clones in its table, and about 80% of those were observed once. Together, the top ten hold over 1.5% of the sample.

Collaborating institutions collected whole blood in K2EDTA tubes following their own protocols. Collaborator samples were shipped for TCRbeta analysis as frozen whole blood, isolated PBMCs, or DNA extracted from either sample type. The source is a woman of 80 years or more with acute or convalescent COVID-19. The chain is made from TRBV11-2 and TRBJ2-4; 9 junctional bases match TRBD2. Sequencing was performed on peripheral blood. The CDR3 here reads CASSLGRGGRNIQYF. The sequenced DNA: TGTGCCAGCAGCTTAGGGCGGGGGGGCAGAAACATTCAGTACTTC.